The present TCR beta chain was sequenced within a study of long-term antiretroviral therapy in people with HIV. Study-level background: There is a gap of about a decade between the earliest samples and the later 2015 immediate-ART recommendation.

The CDR3 runs to 15 residues. Germline V CDR1 and CDR2: SGHAT, FQNNGV. With survey level as its setting, the immunoSEQ assay was v3.0. Only in-frame clones appear in the TCRdb table, and some are missing; sequencing was by immunoSEQ multiplex PCR. The sample consists of 20,000 to 30,000 clones, approximately 83% of them appearing once. Every participant gave one or more pre-ART and two or more post-ART PBMC samples. As for this clone: The antigen is unknown. The junction differs from germline at one of its ends, possibly a read error.

Findings and caveats of the study: Clonal populations expanded prior to ART predominated within the repertoire at all time points. Upon ART, diversity increased but remained lower than transplant donor controls.

The clonotype was recovered from a man under 40 with HIV. The rearrangement links TRBV11-2 to TRBJ2-3; D perhaps matches TRBD1 (6 bases). The sequences come from unsorted PBMCs, collected 0.7 years before starting antiretroviral therapy. The CDR3 DNA reads TGTGCCAGCAGCCTAGAAACAGGGAAGGCAGATACGCAGTATTTT. As protein: CASSLETGKADTQYF.